What follows are 12 T cell receptor beta chains derived from one specimen sequenced in a study of cytomegalovirus exposure and HLA in healthy donors. A multiplex PCR was run with 60 Vbeta primers and 13 Jbeta primers. Sequenced by immunoSEQ multiplex PCR; TCRdb stores in-frame clones only, minus some. Counted here are roughly 140,000 clones, 64% occurring once; the ten biggest clones make up 2.5% to 3.5%. The specimen sequenced was PBMCs. The receptors come from a woman aged 25 to 45 in good health and CMV-seropositive.

This chain uses TRBV11-2 with TRBJ1-2, with 7 bases lining up with TRBD1. Germline CDR1 is SGHAT and CDR2 is FQNNGV. The CDR3 has 14 residues. The ends lost 1 base at V and 4 bases at J; junction bases unmatched: 3. The DNA of the CDR3 is TGTGCCAGCAGCTTAGCCGGGACAGCCTATGGCTACACCTTC. Its translation is CASSLAGTAYGYTF.

J is TRBJ2-1 and V is TRBV7-2; no clear D. The CDR3 extends over 15 amino acids. Germline-derived CDR1 and CDR2 are SGHTA and FQGNSA. The germline V and J ends were trimmed by 1 base and 4 bases, with 11 bases remaining between them. The CDR3 is CASSLGRPDYNEQFF. The CDR3, as DNA: TGTGCCAGCAGCTTAGGCAGGCCTGATTACAATGAGCAGTTCTTC.

This clone was detected a few times. The chain combines TRBV13 with TRBJ2-1; 12 positions match TRBD1. This CDR3 is 16 amino acids long. The V and J ends lost 5 bases and 7 bases, in that order; junction bases with no gene match: 9. CDR1 and CDR2 from the germline V gene are PRHDT and FYEKMQ (reference sequence). This CDR3 reads CASSPTGTGGWNEQFF. CDR3 DNA sequence: TGTGCCAGCAGCCCCACCGGGACAGGGGGCTGGAATGAGCAGTTCTTC.

The chain joins TRBV4-2 to TRBJ2-5, with 10 bases aligning to TRBD1. The last part of the DNA fits TRBJ2-7 better; the J call may be wrong. There are 14 residues in the CDR3. Germline CDR1 reads LGHNA; CDR2 reads YNFKEQ. The CDR3 loop is CASSRGQGAYEQYF. Written as DNA, the CDR3 is TGTGCCAGCAGCCGTGGACAGGGGGCCTACGAGCAGTACTTC.

This chain uses TRBV7-3 with TRBJ2-7; a weak D match, TRBD2 (5 bases). Germline CDR1 is SGHTA and CDR2 is FQGTGA. V lost 1 base to trimming and J lost 2 bases, with 9 bases between them. The CDR3 is 14 amino acids. For the CDR3, the DNA is TGTGCCAGCAGCTTAATTGGAGGAACCTACGAGCAGTACTTC. Translated, it gives CASSLIGGTYEQYF.

The V call is TRBV13, the J call TRBJ2-7; TRBD2 aligns across 7 bases. Germline assignment: CDR1 PRHDT and CDR2 FYEKMQ (reference sequence). This CDR3 has 16 residues. Germline trimming cut 5 bases from V and 4 bases from J; bases unmatched to any gene: 14. CDR3 sequence: CASSPRGGTGNYEQYF. CDR3 sequence (DNA): TGTGCCAGCAGCCCCCGGGGAGGGACGGGAAATTACGAGCAGTACTTC.

The genes are TRBV6-5 and TRBJ2-5; TRBD1 matches 8 bases. CDR1 and CDR2 (germline): MNHEY, SVGAGI. The CDR3 has 15 residues. The junction had 11 bases not matched to a gene; V was cut back by 6 bases and J by 5 bases. In DNA form, the CDR3 reads TGTGCCAGCAGCATGACAGGGGCGGGGAGGGAGACCCAGTACTTC. It is translated as CASSMTGAGRETQYF.

This chain links TRBV7-3 with TRBJ2-1, with D tentatively TRBD2 (5 bases). Germline V gene sequence: CDR1 SGHTA, CDR2 FQGTGA. This CDR3 comprises 15 residues. V lost 6 bases and J lost 7, with 19 bases in between. Here the CDR3 reads CASRLFAAGANEQFF. In nucleotides, the CDR3 is TGTGCCAGCAGGTTGTTTGCGGCGGGTGCGAATGAGCAGTTCTTC.

The chain joins TRBV10-1 to TRBJ2-5; TRBD2 is a possible D gene (6 bases). Per germline, CDR1 WNHNN and CDR2 SYGVQD (reference sequence). CDR3 length: 14 residues. Deletions cut 0 bases from V and 5 bases from J, with 10 bases between. The CDR3 sequence: CASSESGGYETQYF. DNA of the CDR3: TGCGCCAGCAGTGAGTCGGGGGGATATGAGACCCAGTACTTC.

This clone was observed a single time. The same CDR3 can be traced to other DNA sequences in this sample. The V call is TRBV25-1, the J call TRBJ1-1; possible D gene TRBD1, 5 bases. Germline loops: CDR1 MGHDK, CDR2 SYGVNS. V was trimmed by 0 bases and J by 5 bases, leaving 10 bases between them. CDR3 size: 14 residues. CDR3 sequence (DNA): TGTGCCAGCAGTGAATATCAGGAGGGGACTGAAGCTTTCTTT. It codes for CASSEYQEGTEAFF.

This clone was seen a few times. The rearrangement links TRBV6-4 to TRBJ2-1; 7 nucleotides agree with TRBD1. J was trimmed by 3 bases and V by 6 bases; bases with no gene match: 5. This CDR3 is built from 14 residues. Germline CDR1 is MRHNA and CDR2 is SNTAGT. The DNA for the CDR3 is TGTGCCAGCAGCCCCGGGACAGACTACAATGAGCAGTTCTTC. Amino acids: CASSPGTDYNEQFF.

V is TRBV7-2 and J is TRBJ1-5, with D unresolved. The germline V gene encodes CDR1 SGHTA and CDR2 FQGNSA. V lost 5 bases and J lost 0, with 17 bases in between. This CDR3 has 17 amino acids. The DNA for the CDR3 is TGTGCCAGCAGCCCCAATTGGGGAGTCTATAGCAATCAGCCCCAGCATTTT. This codes for CASSPNWGVYSNQPQHF.